Reported below is one T cell receptor beta chain. There are 15 residues in the CDR3. Germline CDR1 is SGHRS and CDR2 is YFSETQ. Trimming shortened V by 0 bases and J by 0 bases, and 9 bases separated the two germline ends. cDNA prepared by RNA extraction and subsequent reverse transcription served as the template for sequencing. Clones were sequenced by immunoSEQ multiplex PCR, and TCRdb holds only the in-frame ones, with some missing. There are roughly 220,000 clones in the sample; under 70% occur only once, and approximately 1.2% lies in the top ten. This sample stems from a study of CD8+ T cells in alopecia areata. Across the whole study: Among treated patients, oral tofacitinib was administered at 5 to 10 mg twice daily.

Treatment defined: oral pan-JAK inhibitor, 5-10 mg twice daily. Using a FACSAria, the CD4+ and CD8+ T cells were sorted from the PBMCs. The clonotype originates from a human donor with alopecia areata. The rearrangement joins TRBV5-1 to TRBJ1-1; D uncertain. The specimen comprised CD4+ T cells sorted from blood, sampled at week 44, from a patient treated with tofacitinib. The CDR3 spells CASSLGGRMNTEAFF. The CDR3 nucleotides are TGCGCCAGCAGCTTGGGAGGACGAATGAACACTGAAGCTTTCTTT.